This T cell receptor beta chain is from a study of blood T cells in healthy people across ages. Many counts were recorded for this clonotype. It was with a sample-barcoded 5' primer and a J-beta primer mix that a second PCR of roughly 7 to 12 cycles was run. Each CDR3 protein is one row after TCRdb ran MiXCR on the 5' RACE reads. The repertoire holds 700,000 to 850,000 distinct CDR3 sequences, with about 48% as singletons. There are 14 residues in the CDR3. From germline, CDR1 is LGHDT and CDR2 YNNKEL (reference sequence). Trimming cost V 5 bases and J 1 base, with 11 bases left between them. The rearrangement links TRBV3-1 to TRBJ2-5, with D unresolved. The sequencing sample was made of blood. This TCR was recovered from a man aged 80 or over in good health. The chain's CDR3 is CASSWMGSQETQYF. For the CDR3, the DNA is TGTGCCAGCAGCTGGATGGGGTCCCAAGAGACCCAGTACTTC.